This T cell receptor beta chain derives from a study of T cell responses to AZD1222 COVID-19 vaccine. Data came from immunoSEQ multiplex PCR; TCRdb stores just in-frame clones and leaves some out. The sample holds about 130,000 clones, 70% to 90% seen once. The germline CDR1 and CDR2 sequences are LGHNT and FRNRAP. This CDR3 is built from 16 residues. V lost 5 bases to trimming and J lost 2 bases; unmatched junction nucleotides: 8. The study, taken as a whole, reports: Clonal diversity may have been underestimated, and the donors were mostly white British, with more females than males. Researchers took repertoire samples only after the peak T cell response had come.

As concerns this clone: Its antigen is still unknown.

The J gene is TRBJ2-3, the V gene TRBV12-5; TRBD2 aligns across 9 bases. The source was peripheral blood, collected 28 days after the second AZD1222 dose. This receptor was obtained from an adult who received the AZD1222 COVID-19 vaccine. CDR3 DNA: TGTGCTAGTGGTAACCCAGCGGGAGGACCCACAGATACGCAGTATTTT. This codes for CASGNPAGGPTDTQYF. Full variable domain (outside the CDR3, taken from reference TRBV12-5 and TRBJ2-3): DARVTQTPRHKVTEMGQEVTMRCQPILGHNTVFWYRQTMMQGLELLAYFRNRAPLDDSGMPKDRFSAEMPDATLATLKIQPSEPRDSAVYFCASGNPAGGPTDTQYFGPGTRLTVL.